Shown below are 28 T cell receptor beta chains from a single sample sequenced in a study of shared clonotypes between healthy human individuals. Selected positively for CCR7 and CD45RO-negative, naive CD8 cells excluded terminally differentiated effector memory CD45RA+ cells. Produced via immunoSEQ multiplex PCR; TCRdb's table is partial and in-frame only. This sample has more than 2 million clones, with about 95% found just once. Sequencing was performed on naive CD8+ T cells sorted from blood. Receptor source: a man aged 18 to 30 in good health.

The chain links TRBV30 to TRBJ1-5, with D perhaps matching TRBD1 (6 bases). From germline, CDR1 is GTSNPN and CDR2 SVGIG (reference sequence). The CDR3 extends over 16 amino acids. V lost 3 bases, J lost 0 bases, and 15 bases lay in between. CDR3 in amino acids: CAWSEGTTYSNQPQHF. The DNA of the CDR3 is TGTGCCTGGAGCGAAGGGACAACCTATAGCAATCAGCCCCAGCATTTT.

As DNA, the CDR3 is TGCAGCGTTGAAGGAGCGGGGGGTGAAAACAATGAGCAGTTCTTC. As protein: CSVEGAGGENNEQFF. This sequence joins TRBV29-1 and TRBJ2-1; 9 bases fit TRBD2. Trimming removed 1 base from V and 5 bases from J; junction bases left unmatched: 6. This CDR3 contains 15 residues. Per germline, CDR1 SQVTM and CDR2 ANQGSEA.

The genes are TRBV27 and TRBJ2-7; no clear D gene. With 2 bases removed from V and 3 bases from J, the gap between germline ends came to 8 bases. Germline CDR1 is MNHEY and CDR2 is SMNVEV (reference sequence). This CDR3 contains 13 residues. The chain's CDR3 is CASSLTALYEQYF. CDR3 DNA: TGTGCCAGCAGTTTAACAGCCCTCTACGAGCAGTACTTC.

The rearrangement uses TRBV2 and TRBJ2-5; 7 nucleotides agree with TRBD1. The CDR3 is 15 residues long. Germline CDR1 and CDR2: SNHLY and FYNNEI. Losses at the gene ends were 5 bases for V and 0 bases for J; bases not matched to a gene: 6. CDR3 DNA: TGTGCCAGCAGTCAGACAGGGATGTACCAAGAGACCCAGTACTTC. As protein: CASSQTGMYQETQYF.

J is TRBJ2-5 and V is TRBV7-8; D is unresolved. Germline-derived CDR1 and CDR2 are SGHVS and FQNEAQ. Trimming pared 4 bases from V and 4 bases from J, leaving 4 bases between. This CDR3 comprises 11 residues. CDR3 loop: CASSYLETQYF. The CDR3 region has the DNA TGTGCCAGCAGCTACCTAGAGACCCAGTACTTC.

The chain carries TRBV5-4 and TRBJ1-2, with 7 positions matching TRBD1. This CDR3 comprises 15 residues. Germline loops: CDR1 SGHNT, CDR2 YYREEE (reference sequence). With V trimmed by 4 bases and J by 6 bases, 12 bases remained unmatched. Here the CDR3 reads CASSAEVLGGHGYTF. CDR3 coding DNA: TGTGCCAGCAGCGCCGAGGTTTTAGGGGGCCATGGCTACACCTTC.

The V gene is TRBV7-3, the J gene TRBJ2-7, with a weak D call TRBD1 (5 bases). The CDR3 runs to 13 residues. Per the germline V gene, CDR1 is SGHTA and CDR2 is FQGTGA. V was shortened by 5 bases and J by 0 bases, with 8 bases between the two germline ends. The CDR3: CASSEDSSYEQYF. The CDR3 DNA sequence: TGTGCCAGCAGCGAAGACAGCTCCTACGAGCAGTACTTC. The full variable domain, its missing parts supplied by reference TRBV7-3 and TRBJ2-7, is GAGVSQTPSNKVTEKGKYVELRCDPISGHTALYWYRQSLGQGPEFLIYFQGTGAADDSGLPNDRFFAVRPEGSVSTLKIQRTERGDSAVYLCASSEDSSYEQYFGPGTRLTVT.

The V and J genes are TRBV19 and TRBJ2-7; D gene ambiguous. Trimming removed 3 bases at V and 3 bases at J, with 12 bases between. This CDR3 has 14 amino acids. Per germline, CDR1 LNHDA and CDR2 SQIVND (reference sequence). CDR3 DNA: TGTGCCAGTAGTATTGCGGTGGTTAACTACGAGCAGTACTTC. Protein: CASSIAVVNYEQYF.

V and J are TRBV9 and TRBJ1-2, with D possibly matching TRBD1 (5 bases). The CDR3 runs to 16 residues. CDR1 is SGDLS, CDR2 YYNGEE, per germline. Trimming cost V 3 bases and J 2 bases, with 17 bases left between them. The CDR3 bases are TGTGCCAGCAGCGCCCAGGGAGAGGGGTCGAACTATGGCTACACCTTC. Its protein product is CASSAQGEGSNYGYTF.

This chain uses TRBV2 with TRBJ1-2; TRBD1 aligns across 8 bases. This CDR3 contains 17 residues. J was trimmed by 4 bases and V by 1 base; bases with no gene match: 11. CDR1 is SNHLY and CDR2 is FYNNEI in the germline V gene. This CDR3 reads CASSEGQGALTSYGYTF. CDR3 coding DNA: TGTGCCAGCAGTGAAGGGCAGGGGGCTCTAACCTCCTATGGCTACACCTTC. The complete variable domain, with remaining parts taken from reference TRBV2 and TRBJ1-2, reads EPEVTQTPSHQVTQMGQEVILRCVPISNHLYFYWYRQILGQKVEFLVSFYNNEISEKSEIFDDQFSVERPDGSNFTLKIRSTKLEDSAMYFCASSEGQGALTSYGYTFGSGTRLTVV.

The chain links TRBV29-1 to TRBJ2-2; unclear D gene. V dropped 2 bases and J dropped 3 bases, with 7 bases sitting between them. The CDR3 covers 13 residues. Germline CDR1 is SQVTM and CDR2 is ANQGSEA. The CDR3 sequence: CSVEMVDTGELFF. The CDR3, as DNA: TGCAGCGTTGAAATGGTCGACACCGGGGAGCTGTTTTTT.

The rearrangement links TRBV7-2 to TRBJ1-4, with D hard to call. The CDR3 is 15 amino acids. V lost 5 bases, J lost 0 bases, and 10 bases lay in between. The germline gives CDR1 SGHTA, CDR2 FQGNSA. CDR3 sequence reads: CASSPWYSTNEKLFF. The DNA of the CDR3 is TGTGCCAGCAGCCCTTGGTACTCAACTAATGAAAAACTGTTTTTT.

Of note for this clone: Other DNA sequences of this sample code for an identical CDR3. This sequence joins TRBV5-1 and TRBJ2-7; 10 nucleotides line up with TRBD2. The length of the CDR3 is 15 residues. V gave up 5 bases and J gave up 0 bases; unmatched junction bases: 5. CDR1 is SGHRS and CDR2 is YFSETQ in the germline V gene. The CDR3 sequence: CASREGLADSYEQYF. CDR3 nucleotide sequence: TGCGCCAGCAGGGAAGGACTAGCGGACTCCTACGAGCAGTACTTC.

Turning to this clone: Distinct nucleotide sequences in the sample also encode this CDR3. CDR3 region: CASSLEASYEQYF. In DNA form, the CDR3 reads TGCGCCAGCAGCTTGGAGGCCAGCTACGAGCAGTACTTC. V usage is TRBV5-1 and J usage is TRBJ2-7; D ambiguous. Germline assignment: CDR1 SGHRS and CDR2 YFSETQ. With 0 bases removed from V and 3 bases from J, the gap between germline ends came to 7 bases. The CDR3 spans 13 residues.

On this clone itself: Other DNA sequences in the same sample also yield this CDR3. The CDR3 DNA sequence: TGTGCCAGCAGCTTGGCAGGGCACCTGAACACTGAAGCTTTCTTT. Amino acid sequence: CASSLAGHLNTEAFF. This sequence joins TRBV5-6 and TRBJ1-1; perhaps TRBD1 as D (5 bases). Trimming pared 0 bases from V and 0 bases from J, leaving 9 bases between. This CDR3 is built from 15 residues. From germline, CDR1 is SGHDT and CDR2 YYEEEE.

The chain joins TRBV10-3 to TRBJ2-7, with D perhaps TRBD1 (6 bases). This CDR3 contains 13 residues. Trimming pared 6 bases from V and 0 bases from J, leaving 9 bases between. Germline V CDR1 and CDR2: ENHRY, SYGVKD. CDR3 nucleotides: TGTGCCATCAGACCGGGACACTCCTACGAGCAGTACTTC. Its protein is CAIRPGHSYEQYF.

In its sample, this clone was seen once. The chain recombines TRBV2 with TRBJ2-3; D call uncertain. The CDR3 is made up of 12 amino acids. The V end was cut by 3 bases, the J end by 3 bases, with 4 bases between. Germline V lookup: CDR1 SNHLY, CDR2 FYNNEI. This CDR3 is CASSDVTDTQYF. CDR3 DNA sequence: TGTGCCAGCAGTGATGTGACAGATACGCAGTATTTT.

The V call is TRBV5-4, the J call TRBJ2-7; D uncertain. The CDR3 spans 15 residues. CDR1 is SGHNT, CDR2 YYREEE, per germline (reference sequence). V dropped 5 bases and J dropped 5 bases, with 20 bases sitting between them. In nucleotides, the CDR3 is TGTGCCAGCAGTATCGCAGAAGAATGGGTTCACGAGCAGTACTTC. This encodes CASSIAEEWVHEQYF.

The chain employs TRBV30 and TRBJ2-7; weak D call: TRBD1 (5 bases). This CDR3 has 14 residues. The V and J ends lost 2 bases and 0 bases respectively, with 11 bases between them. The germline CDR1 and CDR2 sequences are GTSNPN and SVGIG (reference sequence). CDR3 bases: TGTGCCTGGAGTCTGGGGCAGACCTCCTACGAGCAGTACTTC. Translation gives CAWSLGQTSYEQYF. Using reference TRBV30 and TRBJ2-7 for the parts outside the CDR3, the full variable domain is SQTIHQWPATLVQPVGSPLSLECTVEGTSNPNLYWYRQAAGRGLQLLFYSVGIGQISSEVPQNLSASRPQDRQFILSSKKLLLSDSGFYLCAWSLGQTSYEQYFGPGTRLTVT.

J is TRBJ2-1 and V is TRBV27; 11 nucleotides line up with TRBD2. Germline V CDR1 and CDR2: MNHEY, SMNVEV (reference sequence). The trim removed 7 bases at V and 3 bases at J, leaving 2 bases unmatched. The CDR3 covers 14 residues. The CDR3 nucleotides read TGTGCCAGCACTCTAGCGGGAGGCTACAATGAGCAGTTCTTC. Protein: CASTLAGGYNEQFF.

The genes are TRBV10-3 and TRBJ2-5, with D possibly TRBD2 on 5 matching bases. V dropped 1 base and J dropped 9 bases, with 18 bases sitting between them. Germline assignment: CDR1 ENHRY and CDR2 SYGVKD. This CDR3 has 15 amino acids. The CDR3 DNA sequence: TGTGCCATCAGTGAGTTCACCGATGGCCCCGGGGCCCAGTACTTC. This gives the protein CAISEFTDGPGAQYF.

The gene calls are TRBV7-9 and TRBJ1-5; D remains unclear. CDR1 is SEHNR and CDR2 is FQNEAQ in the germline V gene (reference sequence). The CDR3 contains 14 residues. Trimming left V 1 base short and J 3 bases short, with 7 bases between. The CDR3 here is CASSLGRDNQPQHF. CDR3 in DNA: TGTGCCAGCAGCTTAGGGAGAGACAATCAGCCCCAGCATTTT.

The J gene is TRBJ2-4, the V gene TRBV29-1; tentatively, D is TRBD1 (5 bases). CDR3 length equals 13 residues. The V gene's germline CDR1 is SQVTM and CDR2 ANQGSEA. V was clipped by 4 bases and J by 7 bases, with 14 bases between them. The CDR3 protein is CSVVTATENIQYF. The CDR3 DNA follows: TGCAGCGTTGTGACAGCAACTGAGAACATTCAGTACTTC.

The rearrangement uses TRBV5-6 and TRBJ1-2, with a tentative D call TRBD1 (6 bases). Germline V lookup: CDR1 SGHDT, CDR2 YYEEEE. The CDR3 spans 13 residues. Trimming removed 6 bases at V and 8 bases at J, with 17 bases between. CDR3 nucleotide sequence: TGTGCCAGCACCAGCGGAGGGGGGGTCGGCTACACCTTC. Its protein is CASTSGGGVGYTF. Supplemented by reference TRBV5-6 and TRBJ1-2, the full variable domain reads DAGVTQSPTHLIKTRGQQVTLRCSPKSGHDTVSWYQQALGQGPQFIFQYYEEEERQRGNFPDRFSGHQFPNYSSELNVNALLLGDSALYLCASTSGGGVGYTFGSGTRLTVV.

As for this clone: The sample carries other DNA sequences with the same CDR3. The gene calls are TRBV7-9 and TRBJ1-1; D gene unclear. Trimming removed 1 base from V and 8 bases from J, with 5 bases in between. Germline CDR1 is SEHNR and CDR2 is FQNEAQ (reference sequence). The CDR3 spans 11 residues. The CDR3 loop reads CASSLVDEAFF. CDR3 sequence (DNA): TGTGCCAGCAGCTTAGTGGACGAAGCTTTCTTT. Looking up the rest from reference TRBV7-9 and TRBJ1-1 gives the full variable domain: DTGVSQNPRHKITKRGQNVTFRCDPISEHNRLYWYRQTLGQGPEFLTYFQNEAQLEKSRLLSDRFSAERPKGSFSTLEIQRTEQGDSAMYLCASSLVDEAFFGQGTRLTVV.

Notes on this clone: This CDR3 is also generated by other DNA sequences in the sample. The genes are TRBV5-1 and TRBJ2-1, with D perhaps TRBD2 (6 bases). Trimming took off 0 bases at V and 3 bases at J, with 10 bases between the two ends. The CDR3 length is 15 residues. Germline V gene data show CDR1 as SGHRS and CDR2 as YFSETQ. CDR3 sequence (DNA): TGCGCCAGCAGCTTGGCAGGAGGGGACTACAATGAGCAGTTCTTC. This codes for CASSLAGGDYNEQFF.

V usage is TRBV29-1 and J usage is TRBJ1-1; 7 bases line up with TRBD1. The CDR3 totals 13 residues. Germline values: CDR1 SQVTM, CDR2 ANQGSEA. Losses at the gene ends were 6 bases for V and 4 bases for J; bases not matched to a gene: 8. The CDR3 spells CSVITGVGTEAFF. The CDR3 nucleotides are TGCAGCGTCATTACAGGGGTAGGCACTGAAGCTTTCTTT.

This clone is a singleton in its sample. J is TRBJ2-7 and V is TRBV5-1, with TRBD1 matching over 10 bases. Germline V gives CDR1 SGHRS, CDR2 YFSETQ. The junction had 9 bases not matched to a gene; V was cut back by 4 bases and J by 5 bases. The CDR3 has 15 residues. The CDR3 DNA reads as TGCGCCAGCAGCGCCCGGGACAGGGGCCCCCACGAGCAGTACTTC. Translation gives CASSARDRGPHEQYF.